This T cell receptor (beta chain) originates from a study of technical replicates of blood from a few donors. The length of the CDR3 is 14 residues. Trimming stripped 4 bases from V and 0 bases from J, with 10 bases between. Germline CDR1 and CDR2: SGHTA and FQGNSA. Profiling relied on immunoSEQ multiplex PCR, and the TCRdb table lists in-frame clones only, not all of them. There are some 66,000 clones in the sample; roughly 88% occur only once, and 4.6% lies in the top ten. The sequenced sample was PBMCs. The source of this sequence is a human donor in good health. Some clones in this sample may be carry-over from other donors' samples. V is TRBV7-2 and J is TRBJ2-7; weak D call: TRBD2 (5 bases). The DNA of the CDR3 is TGTGCCAGCAGCTACGGGGTTAGCTCCTACGAGCAGTACTTC. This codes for CASSYGVSSYEQYF.